A single sample is the source of the 27 T cell receptor beta chains below, sequenced in a study of CD8+CD57+ T cells in acquired aplastic anemia. Profiling of TCR beta VDJ combinations and CDR3 sequences used genomic DNA as template. TCRdb re-called the reads with MiXCR, one entry per CDR3 protein. The top ten hold 7.8% of the sample, which has 200,000 to 250,000 distinct CDR3 sequences, 40% to 50% seen once. Previously, flow cytometry had revealed CD8+CD57+ cell expansion in the patients chosen for sequencing. Sequenced sample: sorted CD4+, CD8+, or CD8+CD57+ T cells (not recorded which) from PBMCs. The receptors here all came from a human donor with aplastic anemia.

The V call is TRBV6-4, the J call TRBJ1-5, with a weak D call TRBD1 (5 bases). Per germline, CDR1 MRHNA and CDR2 SNTAGT. The CDR3 is 13 amino acids. Trimming pared 6 bases from V and 4 bases from J, leaving 10 bases between. This CDR3 reads CASSREPNQPQHF. DNA of the CDR3: TGTGCCAGCAGCAGGGAACCTAATCAGCCCCAGCATTTT.

In its sample, this clonotype was seen many times. J is TRBJ1-1 and V is TRBV7-6; tentative D call: TRBD1 (5 bases). Per the germline V gene, CDR1 is SGHVS and CDR2 is FNYEAQ. The V and J ends lost 1 base and 1 base respectively, with 7 bases between them. CDR3 length: 14 residues. The CDR3 coding sequence is TGTGCCAGCAGCTTAGGGACAACGAACACTGAAGCTTTCTTT. This codes for CASSLGTTNTEAFF. Based on the CDR3 plus reference TRBV7-6 and TRBJ1-1, the full variable domain is GAGVSQSPRYKVTKRGQDVALRCDPISGHVSLYWYRQALGQGPEFLTYFNYEAQQDKSGLPNDRFSAERPEGSISTLTIQRTEQRDSAMYRCASSLGTTNTEAFFGQGTRLTVV.

At least ten counts were recorded for this clonotype. V gene TRBV5-1 combines with J gene TRBJ1-1, with TRBD1 as a possible D gene (5 bases). Germline V gene data show CDR1 as SGHRS and CDR2 as YFSETQ. Trimming pared 4 bases from V and 3 bases from J, leaving 19 bases between. This CDR3 contains 16 residues. CDR3 region: CASSLRGGDFHTEAFF. The CDR3 coding sequence is TGCGCCAGCAGCCTCCGGGGTGGGGACTTTCACACTGAAGCTTTCTTT.

This clonotype was picked up many times. V usage is TRBV12-3 or TRBV12-4 and J usage is TRBJ2-7, with 8 nucleotides matching TRBD1. This CDR3 is built from 15 residues. After removal of 5 bases from V and 3 bases from J, the junction contained 9 bases not matched to a gene. For the CDR3, the DNA is TGTGCCAGCAGTCCAGCCGGGACAGGATACTACGAGCAGTACTTC. It yields the protein CASSPAGTGYYEQYF.

At least ten counts were recorded for this clonotype. The gene calls are TRBV7-9 and TRBJ2-5; TRBD1 or TRBD2 may be the D gene (5 bases each). V lost 4 bases, J lost 1 base, and 19 bases lay in between. Germline V gene lookup returns CDR1 SEHNR and CDR2 FQNEAQ (reference sequence). CDR3 length: 17 amino acids. The CDR3 region is CASSSRGTQRAQETQYF. CDR3 DNA: TGTGCCAGCAGCTCCCGAGGGACGCAGCGCGCCCAAGAGACCCAGTACTTC.

The chain couples TRBV20-1 to TRBJ2-7; 7 bases agree with TRBD2. The germline V gene encodes CDR1 DFQATT and CDR2 SNEGSKA (reference sequence). The trim removed 6 bases at V and 2 bases at J, leaving 13 bases unmatched. This CDR3 has 15 amino acids. The CDR3 nucleotides read TGCAGTGCCCCATTGGGGGGAGGGGTTACCTACGAGCAGTACTTC. It encodes CSAPLGGGVTYEQYF.

This clonotype appeared many times. This chain uses TRBV24-1 with TRBJ1-1; D may be TRBD1 (6 bases). From germline, CDR1 is KGHDR and CDR2 SFDVKD. The CDR3 sequence is 14 residues long. V lost 1 base to trimming and J lost 4 bases, with 9 bases between them. CDR3 amino acids: CATSDLWGATEAFF. In nucleotides, the CDR3 is TGTGCCACCAGTGATTTATGGGGGGCCACTGAAGCTTTCTTT.

Remarks on this clonotype: It may be a read error: a sequence one base away is much more abundant. The genes are TRBV7-4 and TRBJ1-1, with D possibly matching TRBD1 (6 bases). The V and J ends lost 5 bases and 7 bases respectively, with 17 bases between them. CDR1 is SGHVT, CDR2 SQSDAQ, per germline. The CDR3 contains 14 residues. The CDR3: CASSESGARDEAFF. CDR3 bases: TGTGCCAGCAGCGAATCGGGGGCTCGCGATGAAGCTTTCTTT.

The chain employs TRBV10-2 and TRBJ1-1, with D uncertain. The CDR3 is 13 amino acids. The germline V gene has CDR1 WSHSY and CDR2 SAAADI. The V gene lost 3 bases and the J gene lost 1 base, with 6 bases spanning the gap. CDR3 nucleotides: TGCGCCAGCAGTGATGTAGCGAACACTGAAGCTTTCTTT. Translating gives CASSDVANTEAFF.

The chain joins TRBV10-3 to TRBJ1-1; D gene ambiguous. The CDR3 consists of 15 residues. CDR1 is ENHRY and CDR2 is SYGVKD in the germline V gene. V lost 11 bases and J 3 bases, leaving 22 bases between the germline ends. The CDR3 nucleotides are TGTGCCTCCTTGGAGGACTCTACTGGGTACACTGAAGCTTTCTTT. Amino acids: CASLEDSTGYTEAFF.

There are many counts of this clonotype. This chain uses TRBV24-1 with TRBJ2-5; 9 positions match TRBD1. CDR3 length equals 16 residues. With V trimmed by 4 bases and J by 5 bases, 10 bases remained unmatched. Germline V lookup: CDR1 KGHDR, CDR2 SFDVKD. Here the CDR3 DNA reads TGTGCCACCAGTGACACCGGGACAGGGTCTATGGAGACCCAGTACTTC. Its translation: CATSDTGTGSMETQYF.

Of note for this clonotype: The final CDR3 position lacks the conserved phenylalanine or tryptophan, pointing to a likely read error. V usage is TRBV7-9 and J usage is TRBJ2-3, with 7 positions matching TRBD2. This CDR3 region has 15 residues. The germline CDR1 and CDR2 sequences are SEHNR and FQNEAQ (reference sequence). With 5 bases clipped from V and 6 bases from J, the junction kept 11 bases outside the gene matches. Written as DNA, the CDR3 is TGTGCCAGCAGCCCACCGGGAGGCCCCAGGGATACGCAGTATCTT. Protein product: CASSPPGGPRDTQYL.

Turning to this clonotype: At one end, the junction sequence differs from germline, possibly due to a read error. The J gene is TRBJ1-4, the V gene TRBV5-6; D is perhaps TRBD1 (6 bases). The CDR3 extends over 13 amino acids. CDR1 is SGHDT and CDR2 is YYEEEE in the germline V gene. CDR3 sequence: CASRGQLNENLFF. In DNA form, the CDR3 reads TGTGCCAGCAGAGGACAGCTGAATGAAAACCTGTTTTTT.

In regard to this clonotype: It may be a read error: a sequence one base away is much more abundant. Here the CDR3 reads CASSSGQGPTEAFF. CDR3 nucleotides: TGTGCCAGCAGCTCGGGACAGGGTCCCACTGAAGCTTTCTTT. The rearrangement joins TRBV5-5 to TRBJ1-1; 9 positions match TRBD1. The germline CDR1 and CDR2 sequences are SGHKS and YYEKEE (reference sequence). The CDR3 contains 14 residues. The junction had 4 bases not matched to a gene; V was cut back by 3 bases and J by 4 bases.

This clonotype was observed many times. The chain joins TRBV29-1 to TRBJ2-3; D is possibly TRBD1 or TRBD2 (5 bases each). The V gene lost 6 bases and the J gene lost 2 bases, with 18 bases spanning the gap. The CDR3 runs to 15 residues. From germline, CDR1 is SQVTM and CDR2 ANQGSEA. CDR3 nucleotide sequence: TGCAGCGTAAAACGGGACCCGGAGGTCACAGATACGCAGTATTTT. Protein: CSVKRDPEVTDTQYF.

This clonotype came up many times. The chain is built from TRBV19 and TRBJ1-2; D is possibly TRBD1 (5 bases). The CDR3 has 16 amino acids. Per germline, CDR1 LNHDA and CDR2 SQIVND (reference sequence). V lost 5 bases and J 3 bases, leaving 19 bases between the germline ends. CDR3 region: CASSQPRDPGYYGYTF. The DNA of the CDR3 is TGTGCCAGTAGTCAACCCCGGGACCCGGGGTACTATGGCTACACCTTC. The whole variable domain, filled in from reference TRBV19 and TRBJ1-2, reads DGGITQSPKYLFRKEGQNVTLSCEQNLNHDAMYWYRQDPGQGLRLIYYSQIVNDFQKGDIAEGYSVSREKKESFPLTVTSAQKNPTAFYLCASSQPRDPGYYGYTFGSGTRLTVV.

This clonotype was found many times. The genes are TRBV7-8 and TRBJ2-1; the match to TRBD2 covers 10 bases. Germline V lookup: CDR1 SGHVS, CDR2 FQNEAQ. The CDR3 sequence is 13 residues long. With V trimmed by 11 bases and J by 9 bases, 10 bases remained unmatched. The DNA of the CDR3 is TGTGCCGCCTCGGACAAGCGGGGGGGTGAGCAGTTCTTC. This translates into CAASDKRGGEQFF.

This clonotype showed up many times. V and J are TRBV15 and TRBJ2-7, with D maybe TRBD2 (6 bases). In germline, CDR1 is LNHNV, CDR2 YYDKDF (reference sequence). Trimming cost V 5 bases and J 3 bases, with 17 bases left between them. The CDR3 runs to 15 residues. CDR3 coding DNA: TGTGCCACCAGCTCAAGTTGGAGGGGACTCTACGAGCAGTACTTC. It specifies CATSSSWRGLYEQYF.

This clonotype was counted at least ten times. The CDR3 here is CSVEDHGSRPYGYTF. CDR3 bases: TGCAGCGTTGAAGATCACGGGTCGCGTCCCTATGGCTACACCTTC. The V gene is TRBV29-1, the J gene TRBJ1-2; D call uncertain. The CDR3 loop spans 15 amino acids. V lost 0 bases and J lost 4, with 15 bases in between. Per the germline V gene, CDR1 is SQVTM and CDR2 is ANQGSEA.

This clonotype has at least ten counts. The rearrangement uses TRBV20-1 and TRBJ2-7, with 10 positions matching TRBD1. The CDR3 sequence is 14 residues long. Germline V gene lookup returns CDR1 DFQATT and CDR2 SNEGSKA (reference sequence). J was trimmed by 3 bases and V by 1 base; bases with no gene match: 3. The CDR3: CSARGRDRGYEQYF. CDR3 nucleotide sequence: TGCAGTGCTAGAGGCCGGGACAGGGGCTACGAGCAGTACTTC.

On this clonotype itself: In this CDR3 the conserved last residue, phenylalanine or tryptophan, is missing, so a read error is likely. The DNA is omitted, as the CDR3 cannot be located on it reliably, and the CDR3 follows TCRdb's listing. The chain carries TRBV19 and TRBJ1-1. The CDR3 spans 11 residues, counting both ends. Germline V gene lookup returns CDR1 LNHDA and CDR2 SQIVND (reference sequence). The chain's CDR3 is CASSMGLKANY.

This clonotype showed up just a few times. This rearrangement joins TRBV7-8 to TRBJ2-5; TRBD2 agrees at 11 bases. J lost 4 bases, V lost 5 bases, and 6 bases had no gene match. The CDR3 spans 15 residues. Germline assignment: CDR1 SGHVS and CDR2 FQNEAQ. CDR3 protein: CASSPPGLAGETQYF. CDR3 DNA: TGTGCCAGCAGCCCACCCGGACTAGCGGGAGAGACCCAGTACTTC.

This chain uses TRBV2 with TRBJ1-6; possibly TRBD1 for D (6 bases). Germline V gene data show CDR1 as SNHLY and CDR2 as FYNNEI. This CDR3 is 15 amino acids long. The ends were cut back, 6 bases at V and 6 bases at J, with 15 bases in the middle. The CDR3 DNA reads as TGTGCCAGCAGATATACGGGGGCTGGTAATTCACCCCTCCACTTT. Protein: CASRYTGAGNSPLHF.

With respect to this clonotype: At one end, the junction sequence differs from germline, possibly due to a read error. V gene TRBV29-1 combines with J gene TRBJ2-1; TRBD2 aligns across 14 bases. The CDR3 length is 14 residues. Germline assignment: CDR1 SQVTM and CDR2 ANQGSEA. This CDR3 reads CSVEGTSGSSEQLF. As DNA, the CDR3 is TGCAGCGTTGAGGGGACTAGCGGGAGCTCTGAGCAGCTCTTC.

This clonotype was counted at least ten times. The gene calls are TRBV2 and TRBJ2-2; D is undetermined. The germline V and J ends were trimmed by 1 base and 5 bases, with 5 bases remaining between them. This CDR3 comprises 13 residues. Looked up from germline, CDR1 is SNHLY and CDR2 is FYNNEI. CDR3 sequence reads: CASSEESTGELFF. CDR3 in DNA: TGTGCCAGCAGTGAAGAGTCAACCGGGGAGCTGTTTTTT.

A word on this clonotype: One junction end does not reproduce the germline sequence, and a read error may be involved. The V gene is TRBV7-6, the J gene TRBJ1-3; D is uncertain. The germline CDR1 and CDR2 sequences are SGHVS and FNYEAQ. The CDR3 runs 15 residues. The CDR3 bases are TGTGCCAGCAGCTCCTCGGGTAATCCTGGAGACACCATATATTTT. Protein: CASSSSGNPGDTIYF.

This clonotype was seen ten or more times. The chain links TRBV2 to TRBJ2-1, with 9 bases aligning to TRBD2. The germline V gene has CDR1 SNHLY and CDR2 FYNNEI. This CDR3 region has 15 residues. J was trimmed by 7 bases and V by 2 bases; bases with no gene match: 6. CDR3 amino acids: CASSEQSGGFNEQFF. Here the CDR3 DNA reads TGTGCCAGCAGTGAACAAAGCGGGGGGTTTAATGAGCAGTTCTTC.